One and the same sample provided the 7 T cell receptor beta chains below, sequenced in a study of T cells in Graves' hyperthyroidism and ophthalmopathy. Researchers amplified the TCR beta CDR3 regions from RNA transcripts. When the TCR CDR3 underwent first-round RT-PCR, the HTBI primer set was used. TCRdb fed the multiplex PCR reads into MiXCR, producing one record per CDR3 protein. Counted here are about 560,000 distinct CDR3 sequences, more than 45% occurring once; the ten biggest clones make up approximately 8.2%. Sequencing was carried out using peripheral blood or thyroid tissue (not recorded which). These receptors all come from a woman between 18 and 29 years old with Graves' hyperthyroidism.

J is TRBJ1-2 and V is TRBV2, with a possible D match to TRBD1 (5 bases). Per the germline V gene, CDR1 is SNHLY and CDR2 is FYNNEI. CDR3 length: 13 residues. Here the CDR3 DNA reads TGTGCTAGGGTAGGGGCCCTGACCTATGGCTACACCTTC. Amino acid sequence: CARVGALTYGYTF.

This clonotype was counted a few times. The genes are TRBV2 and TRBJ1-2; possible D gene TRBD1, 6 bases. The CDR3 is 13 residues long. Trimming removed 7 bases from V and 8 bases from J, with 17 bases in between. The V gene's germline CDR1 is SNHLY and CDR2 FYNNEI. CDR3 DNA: TGTGCCAGCATGGCCCACACGGGGGCCGGCTACACCTTC. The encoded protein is CASMAHTGAGYTF.

CDR3 DNA sequence: TGTGCCAGCAGTGTAGAAAGTCCGGGTTACACCGGGGAGCTGTTTTTT. As protein: CASSVESPGYTGELFF. The genes are TRBV2 and TRBJ2-2; D is unclear. The CDR3 spans 16 residues. V lost 4 bases, J lost 3 bases, and 15 bases lay in between. Germline-derived CDR1 and CDR2 are SNHLY and FYNNEI.

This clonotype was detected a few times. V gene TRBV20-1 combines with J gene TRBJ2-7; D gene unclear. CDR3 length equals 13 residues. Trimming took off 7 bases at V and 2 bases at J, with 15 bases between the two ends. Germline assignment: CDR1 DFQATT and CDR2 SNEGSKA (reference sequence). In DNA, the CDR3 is TGCAGTGTTTTTCGTGAACCGGCCTACGAGCAGTACTTC. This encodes CSVFREPAYEQYF.

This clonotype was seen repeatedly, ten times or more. CDR3 coding DNA: TGCGCCAGCAGTAGGGGACAGGGGAGGGTGGAGACCCAGTACTTC. It codes for CASSRGQGRVETQYF. The chain links TRBV10-2 to TRBJ2-5, with 10 nucleotides matching TRBD1. Germline CDR1 WSHSY, CDR2 SAAADI. J gave up 5 bases and V 5 bases, and 8 bases lay outside the gene matches. The CDR3 loop spans 15 amino acids.

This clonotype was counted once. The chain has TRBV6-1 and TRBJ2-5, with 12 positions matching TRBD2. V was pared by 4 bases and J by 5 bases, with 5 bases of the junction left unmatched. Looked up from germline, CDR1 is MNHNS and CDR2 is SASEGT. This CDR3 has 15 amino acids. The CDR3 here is CASSVRGLAGETQYF. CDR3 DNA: TGTGCCAGCAGTGTCCGCGGACTAGCGGGGGAGACCCAGTACTTC.

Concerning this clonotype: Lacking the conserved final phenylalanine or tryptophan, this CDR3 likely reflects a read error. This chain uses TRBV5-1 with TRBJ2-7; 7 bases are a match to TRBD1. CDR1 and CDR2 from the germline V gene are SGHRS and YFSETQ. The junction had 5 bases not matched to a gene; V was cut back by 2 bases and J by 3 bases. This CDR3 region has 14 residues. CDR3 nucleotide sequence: TGCGCCAGCAGCTTAACTCCAGGGGGCTACGAGCAGTACCTC. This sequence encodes CASSLTPGGYEQYL.